This T cell receptor (beta chain) was sequenced during a study of T cells in Graves' hyperthyroidism and ophthalmopathy (dated by TCRdb to the late 2010s). Notes on the research overall: Peripheral blood samples were taken at initial diagnosis, before any treatment was given. TCR Vbeta CDR3 sequencing of 135 peripheral blood samples (43 ophthalmopathy, about 74 hyperthyroidism and around 17 progressor patients) is reported in the paper. After sampling, hyperthyroidism patients received methimazole starting at 30 mg daily, and ophthalmopathy patients received high-dose intravenous methylprednisolone. The 100 or so discovery patients were randomly split 7:3 into training and test sets. TCR V-J signatures able to tell the groups apart were searched for in a discovery cohort of approximately 95 patients, of whom 43 had Graves' ophthalmopathy and about 60 had stable Graves' hyperthyroidism. An independent validation cohort of around 19 hyperthyroidism patients and 15 or so patients who later progressed to ophthalmopathy tested prospective prediction of ophthalmopathy. In more than 5 Graves' hyperthyroidism patients, the study also compared T-cell repertoires from thyroid tissue with T-cell repertoires from blood. General findings and caveats noted by the study authors: A 13 V-J signature model separated ophthalmopathy from stable hyperthyroidism, with around 88% sensitivity and just under 84% specificity in cross-validation and 80%/75% in testing. Most expanded thyroid clonotypes (frequency above 0.001) were also detected in blood, a finding suggesting that blood repertoires may reflect thyroid immune responses. In validation, the model predicted progression to ophthalmopathy a median of about 5.9 months before onset, with about 67% sensitivity and roughly 72% specificity. Sample size was not statistically predetermined, and investigators were not blinded to group allocation.

Amplification of TCR beta CDR3 regions was carried out from RNA transcripts. The TCR CDR3 was subjected to a first round of RT-PCR using the HTBI primer set and the Qiagen OneStep RT-PCR kit. The libraries were constructed in a second round of multiplex PCR and then size-selected and purified. Paired-end sequencing of the libraries was performed with 100 bp reads on an Illumina HiSeq2000. Concerning the study's data processing: SOAPnuke was used to process the raw data, removing reads that contained adapters or uncalled bases, had a mean Phred below 15, or lacked an exact match to the constant primer or identifier. COPE v1.2.5 was used to merge high-quality paired reads, and clonotypes were defined as unique nucleotide sequences. MiTCR v1.1 was used to align clonotypes to the IMGT TRBV, TRBD and TRBJ reference segments. Only V-J combinations with frequency above 0.0001, covering 98% to 99.2% of repertoires, were analysed. The TCS score was defined as the ratio of F50 (clonal expansion) to E x V (chaos), calculated using BLOSUM62-based TCRdist between CDR3 peptides within each V-J. Welch's t-statistics and random forest reduced fewer than 550 V-J features to 13, which were used in a naive Bayes classifier (R e1071). TCRdb took the public reads, trimmed them with fastp at Q25, ran MiXCR for clone calling and kept in-frame beta chains. Under each unique CDR3 protein, matching rows form one entry showing the most common genes and DNA. What appears here as the V and J calls and clone size reflects TCRdb's work, not the paper's. This sample lists around 450,000 distinct CDR3 sequences; more than 15% were detected once. The top ten constitute roughly 15% of the sample.

CDR1 and CDR2 are read off the germline V gene (reference sequence) as LNHDA and SQIVND. CDR3 length: 11 amino acids, cysteine to phenylalanine. Only CDR3 DNA remains: 33 bases, in frame from the first base. Trimming at the junction amounts to 4 bases on V and 7 bases on J, and the germline ends lie 8 bases apart. Graves' hyperthyroidism was defined as stable when no progression to ophthalmopathy occurred over 18 months of follow-up. The hyperthyroidism patients were between 18 and 65 years old and newly diagnosed, with a disease duration of less than 2 months. Exclusion was applied to patients with uncontrolled infections, other autoimmune diseases, pregnancy or lactation. Diagnoses relied on clinical symptoms, serum thyroxine and TRAb, thyroid ultrasound and orbital computed tomography. Ficoll-Paque density gradient centrifugation was used to isolate PBMCs from about 10 ml of fresh peripheral blood. Trizol reagent was used to extract total RNA, and RNA quality was then checked on an Agilent 2100 Bioanalyzer.

This clonotype was counted only a few times. This receptor's antigen is unknown. One base away there is no much larger clone; base qualities are not given. The chain is encoded by TRBV19 joined to TRBJ2-7; confidence is insufficient to name the D gene. The specimen sequenced was blood. This sequence was found in a young woman with Graves' hyperthyroidism. The base sequence is TGTGCCAGTAGTAACCGACGGGAGCAGTACTTC. Its coded protein is CASSNRREQYF.